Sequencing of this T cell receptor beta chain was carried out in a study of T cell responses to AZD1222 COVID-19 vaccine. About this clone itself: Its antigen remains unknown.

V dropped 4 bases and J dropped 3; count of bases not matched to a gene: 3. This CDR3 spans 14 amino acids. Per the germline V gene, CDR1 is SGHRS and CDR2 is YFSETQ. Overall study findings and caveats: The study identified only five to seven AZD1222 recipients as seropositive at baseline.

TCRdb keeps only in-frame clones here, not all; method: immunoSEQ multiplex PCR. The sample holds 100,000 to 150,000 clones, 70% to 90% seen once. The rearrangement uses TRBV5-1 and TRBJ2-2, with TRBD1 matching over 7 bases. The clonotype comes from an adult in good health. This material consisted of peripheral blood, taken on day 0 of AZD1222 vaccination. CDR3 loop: CASSIQGDTGELFF. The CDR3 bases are TGCGCCAGCAGCATCCAGGGGGACACCGGGGAGCTGTTTTTT.